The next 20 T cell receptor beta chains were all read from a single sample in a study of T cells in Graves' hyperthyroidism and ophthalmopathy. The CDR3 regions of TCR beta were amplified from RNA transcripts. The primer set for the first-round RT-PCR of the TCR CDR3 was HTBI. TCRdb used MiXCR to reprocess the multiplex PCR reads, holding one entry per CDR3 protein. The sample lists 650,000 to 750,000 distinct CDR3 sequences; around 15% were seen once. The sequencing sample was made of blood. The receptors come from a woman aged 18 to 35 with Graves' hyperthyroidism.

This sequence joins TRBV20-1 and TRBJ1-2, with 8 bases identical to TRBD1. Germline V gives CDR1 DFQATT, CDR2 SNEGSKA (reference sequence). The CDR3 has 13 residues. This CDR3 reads CNPTGGSDYGYTF. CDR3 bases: TGCAACCCAACAGGGGGATCGGACTATGGCTACACCTTC.

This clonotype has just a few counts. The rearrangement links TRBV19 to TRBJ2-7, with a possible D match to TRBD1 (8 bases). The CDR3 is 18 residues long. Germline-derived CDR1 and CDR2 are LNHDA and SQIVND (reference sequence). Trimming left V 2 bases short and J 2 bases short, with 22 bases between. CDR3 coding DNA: TGTGCCAGTAGTATATGGGGGGGACCGGGACAGGTTCCCTACGAGCAGTACTTC. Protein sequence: CASSIWGGPGQVPYEQYF.

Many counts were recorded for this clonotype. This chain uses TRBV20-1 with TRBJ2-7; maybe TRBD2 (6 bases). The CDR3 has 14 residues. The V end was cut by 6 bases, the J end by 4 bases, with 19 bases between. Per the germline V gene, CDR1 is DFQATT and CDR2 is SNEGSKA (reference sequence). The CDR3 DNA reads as TGCAGTGCCCGTCCTCCTAGCGCGGATTACGAGCAGTACTTC. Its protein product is CSARPPSADYEQYF.

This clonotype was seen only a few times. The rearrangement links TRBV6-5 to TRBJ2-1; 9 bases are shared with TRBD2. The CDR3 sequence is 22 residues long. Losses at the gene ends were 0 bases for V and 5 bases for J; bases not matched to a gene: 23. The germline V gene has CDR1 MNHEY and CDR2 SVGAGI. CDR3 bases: TGTGCCAGCAGTTACTCGTATTTTGGCGGCACTAGCGGGCTCAGTCCGCACAATGAGCAGTTCTTC. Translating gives CASSYSYFGGTSGLSPHNEQFF.

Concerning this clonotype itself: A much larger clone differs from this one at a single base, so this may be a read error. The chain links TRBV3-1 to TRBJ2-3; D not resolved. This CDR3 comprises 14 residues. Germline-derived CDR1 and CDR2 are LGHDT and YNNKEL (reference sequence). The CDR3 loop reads CTSSQETSTDTQYF. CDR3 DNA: TGTACCAGCAGCCAAGAGACTAGCACAGATACGCAGTATTTT.

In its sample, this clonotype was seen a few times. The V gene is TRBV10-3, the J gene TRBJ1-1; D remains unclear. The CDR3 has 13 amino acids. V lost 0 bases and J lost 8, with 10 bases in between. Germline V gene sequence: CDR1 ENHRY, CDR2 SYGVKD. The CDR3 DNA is TGTGCCATCAGTGAGTCGAGAGAGGGAGAAGCTTTCTTT. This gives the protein CAISESREGEAFF.

In DNA form, the CDR3 reads TGTGCCAGTAGTTCCTCGGTGGCGGGGACTGAAGCTTTCTTT. Translation: CASSSSVAGTEAFF. The rearrangement joins TRBV19 to TRBJ1-1; D call uncertain. CDR1 is LNHDA and CDR2 is SQIVND in the germline V gene (reference sequence). The CDR3 sequence is 14 residues long. V was shortened by 5 bases and J by 5 bases, with 15 bases between the two germline ends.

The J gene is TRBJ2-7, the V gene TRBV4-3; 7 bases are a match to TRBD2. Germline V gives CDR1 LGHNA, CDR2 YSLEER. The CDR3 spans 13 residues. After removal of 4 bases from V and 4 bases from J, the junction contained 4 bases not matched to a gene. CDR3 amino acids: CASSPGLQYEQYF. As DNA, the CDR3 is TGCGCCAGCAGCCCGGGACTACAATACGAGCAGTACTTC.

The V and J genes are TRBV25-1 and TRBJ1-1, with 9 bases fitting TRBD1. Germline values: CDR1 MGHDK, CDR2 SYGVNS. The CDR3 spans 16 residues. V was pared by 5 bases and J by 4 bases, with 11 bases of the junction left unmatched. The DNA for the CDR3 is TGTGCCAGCAGTCGATCGGTCACAGGGGGCTTCACTGAAGCTTTCTTT. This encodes CASSRSVTGGFTEAFF.

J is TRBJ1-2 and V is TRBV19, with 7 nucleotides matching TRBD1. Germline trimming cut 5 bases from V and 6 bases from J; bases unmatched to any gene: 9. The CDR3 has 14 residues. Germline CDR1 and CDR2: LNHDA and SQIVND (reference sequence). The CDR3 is CASSVPTGVHGYTF. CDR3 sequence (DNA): TGTGCCAGTAGTGTACCCACAGGGGTCCATGGCTACACCTTC. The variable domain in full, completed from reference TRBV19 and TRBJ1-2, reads DGGITQSPKYLFRKEGQNVTLSCEQNLNHDAMYWYRQDPGQGLRLIYYSQIVNDFQKGDIAEGYSVSREKKESFPLTVTSAQKNPTAFYLCASSVPTGVHGYTFGSGTRLTVV.

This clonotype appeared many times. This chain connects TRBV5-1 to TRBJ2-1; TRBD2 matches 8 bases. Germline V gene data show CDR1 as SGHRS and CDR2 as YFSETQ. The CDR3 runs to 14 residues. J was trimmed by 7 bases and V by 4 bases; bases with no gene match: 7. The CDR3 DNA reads TGCGCCAGCAGCATGAGCGGGAGAGCGAATGAGCAGTTCTTC. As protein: CASSMSGRANEQFF. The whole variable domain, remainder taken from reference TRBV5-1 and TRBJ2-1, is KAGVTQTPRYLIKTRGQQVTLSCSPISGHRSVSWYQQTPGQGLQFLFEYFSETQRNKGNFPGRFSGRQFSNSRSEMNVSTLELGDSALYLCASSMSGRANEQFFGPGTRLTVL.

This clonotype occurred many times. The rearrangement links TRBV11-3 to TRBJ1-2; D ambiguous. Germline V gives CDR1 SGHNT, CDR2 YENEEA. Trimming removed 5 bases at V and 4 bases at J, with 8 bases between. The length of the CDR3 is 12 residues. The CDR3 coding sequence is TGTGCCAGCAGCCTGACGGCCTATGGCTACACCTTC. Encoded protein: CASSLTAYGYTF.

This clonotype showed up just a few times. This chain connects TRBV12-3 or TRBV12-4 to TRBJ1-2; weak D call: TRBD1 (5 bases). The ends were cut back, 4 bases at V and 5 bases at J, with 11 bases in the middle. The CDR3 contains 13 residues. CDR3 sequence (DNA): TGTGCCAGCAGTTCCGTCGGGGGTTATGGCTACACCTTC. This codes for CASSSVGGYGYTF.

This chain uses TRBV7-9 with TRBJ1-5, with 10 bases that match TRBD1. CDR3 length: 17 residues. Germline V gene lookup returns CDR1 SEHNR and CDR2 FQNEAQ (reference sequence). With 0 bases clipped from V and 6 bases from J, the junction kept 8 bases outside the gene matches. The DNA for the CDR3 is TGTGCCAGCAGCTTAGCGTCTGTAGGACAGGGGGTTCAGCCCCAGCATTTT. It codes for CASSLASVGQGVQPQHF.

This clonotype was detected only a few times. CDR3 region: CASSLLGEAFF. For the CDR3, the DNA is TGTGCCAGCAGCTTACTAGGGGAAGCTTTCTTT. The rearrangement links TRBV7-8 to TRBJ1-1; no definite D call. Germline CDR1 is SGHVS and CDR2 is FQNEAQ. This CDR3 contains 11 residues. V shed 2 bases and J shed 8 bases, with 6 bases lying between them. Combining the CDR3 with reference TRBV7-8 and TRBJ1-1 gives the whole variable domain GAGVSQSPRYKVAKRGQDVALRCDPISGHVSLFWYQQALGQGPEFLTYFQNEAQLDKSGLPSDRFFAERPEGSVSTLKIQRTQQEDSAVYLCASSLLGEAFFGQGTRLTVV.

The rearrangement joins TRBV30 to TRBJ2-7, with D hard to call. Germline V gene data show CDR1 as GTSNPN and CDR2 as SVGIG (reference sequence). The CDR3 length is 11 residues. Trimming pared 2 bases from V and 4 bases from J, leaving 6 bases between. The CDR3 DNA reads TGTGCCTGGAGTAACGGTTACGAGCAGTACTTC. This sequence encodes CAWSNGYEQYF. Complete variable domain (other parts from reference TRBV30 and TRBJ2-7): SQTIHQWPATLVQPVGSPLSLECTVEGTSNPNLYWYRQAAGRGLQLLFYSVGIGQISSEVPQNLSASRPQDRQFILSSKKLLLSDSGFYLCAWSNGYEQYFGPGTRLTVT.

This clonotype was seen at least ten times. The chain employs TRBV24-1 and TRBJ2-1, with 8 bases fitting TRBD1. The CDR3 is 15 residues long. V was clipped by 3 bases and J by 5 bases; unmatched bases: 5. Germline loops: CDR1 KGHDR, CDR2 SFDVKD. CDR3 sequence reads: CATSDRDRRHNEQFF. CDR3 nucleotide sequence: TGTGCCACCAGTGATAGGGACAGGAGACACAATGAGCAGTTCTTC.

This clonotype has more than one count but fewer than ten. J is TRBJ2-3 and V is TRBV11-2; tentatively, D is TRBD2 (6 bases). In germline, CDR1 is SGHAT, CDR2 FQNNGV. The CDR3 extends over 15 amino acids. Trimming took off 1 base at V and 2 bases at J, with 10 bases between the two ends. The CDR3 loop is CASSLGLAYTDTQYF. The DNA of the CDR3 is TGTGCCAGCAGCTTAGGGCTAGCGTACACAGATACGCAGTATTTT. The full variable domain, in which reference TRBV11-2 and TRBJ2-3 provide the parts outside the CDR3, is EAGVAQSPRYKIIEKRQSVAFWCNPISGHATLYWYQQILGQGPKLLIQFQNNGVVDDSQLPKDRFSAERLKGVDSTLKIQPAKLEDSAVYLCASSLGLAYTDTQYFGPGTRLTVL.

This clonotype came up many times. The CDR3 reads CASSFRSTGSEWYGYTF. The DNA for the CDR3 is TGTGCCAGCAGCTTCCGCTCGACAGGAAGTGAATGGTATGGCTACACCTTC. The chain couples TRBV6-1 to TRBJ1-2, with D possibly TRBD1 on 6 matching bases. The CDR3 totals 17 residues. In germline, CDR1 is MNHNS, CDR2 SASEGT. V shed 6 bases and J shed 5 bases, with 25 bases lying between them.

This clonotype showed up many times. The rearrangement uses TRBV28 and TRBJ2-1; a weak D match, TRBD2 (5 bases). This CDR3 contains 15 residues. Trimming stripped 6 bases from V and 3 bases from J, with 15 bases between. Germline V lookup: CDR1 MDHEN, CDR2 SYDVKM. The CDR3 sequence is CASSPDQGSYNEQFF. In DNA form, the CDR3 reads TGTGCCAGCAGCCCCGATCAAGGGAGCTACAATGAGCAGTTCTTC.